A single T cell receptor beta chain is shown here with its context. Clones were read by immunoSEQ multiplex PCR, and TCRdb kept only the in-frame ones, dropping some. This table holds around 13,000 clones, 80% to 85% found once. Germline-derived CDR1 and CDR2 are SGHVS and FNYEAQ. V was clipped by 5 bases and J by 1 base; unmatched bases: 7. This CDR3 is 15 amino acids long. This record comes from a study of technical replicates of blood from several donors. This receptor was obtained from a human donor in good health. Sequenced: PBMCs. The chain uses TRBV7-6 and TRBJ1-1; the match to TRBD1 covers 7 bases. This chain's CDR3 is CASSLYGTANTEAFF. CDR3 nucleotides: TGTGCCAGCAGCCTCTACGGGACAGCGAACACTGAAGCTTTCTTT.